This is a list of T cell receptor beta chains from one sample in a study of blood T cell repertoires in COVID-19. Generated by immunoSEQ multiplex PCR, the TCRdb table keeps only in-frame clones and is missing some. The sample records 75,000 to 95,000 clones, approximately 90% being singletons. Specimen: peripheral blood. The origin of the receptors is a man aged 45-65 years with active COVID-19. The CDR3 runs from the conserved cysteine through the conserved F or W. Each record gives: V gene, J gene, D gene, clone size, CDR3 DNA, CDR3 protein. D genes are given only for firm matches. The size entry is marked missing in some rows and otherwise reads once, few, many or a size class.

V gene: TRBV11-3; J gene: TRBJ2-1; D gene: TRBD2; clone size: -; CDR3 DNA: TGTGCCAGCAGCTTAGATGGACTAGCGGGGGCCAACTACAATGAGCAGTTCTTC; CDR3 protein: CASSLDGLAGANYNEQFF
V gene: TRBV6-5; J gene: TRBJ2-3; D gene: TRBD2; clone size: -; CDR3 DNA: TGTGCCAGCGGACGGACTAGCAGGGATACGCAGTATTTT; CDR3 protein: CASGRTSRDTQYF
V gene: TRBV28; J gene: TRBJ2-7; D gene: TRBD1; clone size: once; CDR3 DNA: TGTGCCAGCAGTTTCCATCGGACAGGGAAACCTGACGAGCAGTACTTC; CDR3 protein: CASSFHRTGKPDEQYF
V gene: TRBV4-1; J gene: TRBJ1-4; D gene: TRBD1; clone size: -; CDR3 DNA: TGCGCCAGCAGGCTACAGGGGAGAAATGAAAAACTGTTTTTT; CDR3 protein: CASRLQGRNEKLFF
V gene: TRBV10-3; J gene: TRBJ1-1; D gene: -; clone size: -; CDR3 DNA: TGTGCCATCAGTGAGTCGTACCTAGGTGAAGCTTTCTTT; CDR3 protein: CAISESYLGEAFF
V gene: TRBV2; J gene: TRBJ2-7; D gene: TRBD2; clone size: -; CDR3 DNA: TGTGCCAGCATAGGCGAGCGGGGCTCCTACGAGCAGTACTTC; CDR3 protein: CASIGERGSYEQYF
V gene: TRBV21-1; J gene: TRBJ1-4; D gene: -; clone size: -; CDR3 DNA: TGTGCCAAGACAATGACCGGGACAGGCTATGAAAAACTGTTTTTT; CDR3 protein: CAKTMTGTGYEKLFF
V gene: TRBV12-3/TRBV12-4; J gene: TRBJ1-2; D gene: TRBD1; clone size: -; CDR3 DNA: TGTGCCAGCAGCCCCACAGGGGGGTATGGCTACACCTTC; CDR3 protein: CASSPTGGYGYTF
V gene: TRBV10-3; J gene: TRBJ2-3; D gene: -; clone size: -; CDR3 DNA: TGTGCCATCAGTGAAGGCGCGGGGGCGAGTGTAGATACGCAGTATTTT; CDR3 protein: CAISEGAGASVDTQYF
V gene: TRBV5-5; J gene: TRBJ1-4; D gene: TRBD1; clone size: once; CDR3 DNA: TGTGCCAGCAGCTTAACAGGGGCAGGGTATGAAAAACTGTTTTTT; CDR3 protein: CASSLTGAGYEKLFF
V gene: TRBV28; J gene: TRBJ1-6; D gene: TRBD1; clone size: -; CDR3 DNA: TGTGCCAGCAGTTTCGCAGGACAGGGGGCCGGTTCACCCCTCCACTTT; CDR3 protein: CASSFAGQGAGSPLHF
V gene: TRBV2; J gene: TRBJ2-1; D gene: -; clone size: -; CDR3 DNA: TGTGCCAGCAGTGTAAGGGGCCGGGGGAATGAGCAGTTCTTC; CDR3 protein: CASSVRGRGNEQFF
V gene: TRBV28; J gene: TRBJ2-6; D gene: -; clone size: -; CDR3 DNA: TGTGCCAGCAGACACAGGGATCCTGGGGCCAACGTCCTGACTTTC; CDR3 protein: CASRHRDPGANVLTF
V gene: TRBV27; J gene: TRBJ1-6; D gene: -; clone size: -; CDR3 DNA: TGTGCCAGCAGTTTAGGTCGGTATTCACCCCTCCACTTT; CDR3 protein: CASSLGRYSPLHF
V gene: TRBV3-1/TRBV3-2; J gene: TRBJ1-4; D gene: -; clone size: -; CDR3 DNA: TGTGCCAGCAGCCCGAGTACAGGGCTCATTAATGAAAAACTGTTTTTT; CDR3 protein: CASSPSTGLINEKLFF
V gene: TRBV6-5; J gene: TRBJ1-1; D gene: -; clone size: few; CDR3 DNA: TGTGCCAGCAGTTTGGTGTTAGGCGGCACTGAAGCTTTCTTT; CDR3 protein: CASSLVLGGTEAFF
V gene: TRBV5-1; J gene: TRBJ2-1; D gene: TRBD1; clone size: -; CDR3 DNA: TGCGCCAGCAGCCCACAGGGGGCGCTTGTAAACAATGAGCAGTTCTTC; CDR3 protein: CASSPQGALVNNEQFF
V gene: TRBV7-9; J gene: TRBJ1-2; D gene: -; clone size: -; CDR3 DNA: TGTGCCAGCACCGATAGCGGTAGGGTGTCTGGCTACACCTTC; CDR3 protein: CASTDSGRVSGYTF
V gene: TRBV6-5; J gene: TRBJ1-2; D gene: TRBD1; clone size: -; CDR3 DNA: TGTGCCAGCAGGGGACAGGCGCGGAACTATGGCTACACCTTC; CDR3 protein: CASRGQARNYGYTF
V gene: TRBV30; J gene: TRBJ1-2; D gene: -; clone size: -; CDR3 DNA: TGTGCCTGGAGTGTTGAGAGGCGGAGCTACTATGGCTACACCTTC; CDR3 protein: CAWSVERRSYYGYTF
V gene: TRBV4-2; J gene: TRBJ2-5; D gene: TRBD1; clone size: -; CDR3 DNA: TGTGCCAGCAGCCAAGGGGACAGGGCGGGAGAGACCCAGTACTTC; CDR3 protein: CASSQGDRAGETQYF
V gene: TRBV7-2; J gene: TRBJ2-2; D gene: -; clone size: -; CDR3 DNA: TGTGCCAGCAGCTTCAGGGGTGACACCGGGGAGCTGTTTTTT; CDR3 protein: CASSFRGDTGELFF
V gene: TRBV5-6; J gene: TRBJ1-2; D gene: -; clone size: -; CDR3 DNA: TGTGCCAGCAGTTATGGAGTAGGAGGCTACACCTTC; CDR3 protein: CASSYGVGGYTF
V gene: TRBV3-1/TRBV3-2; J gene: TRBJ2-1; D gene: -; clone size: -; CDR3 DNA: TGTGCCACTCAGGAGGGGGGGTCCTACAATGAGCAGTTCTTC; CDR3 protein: CATQEGGSYNEQFF
V gene: TRBV5-6; J gene: TRBJ2-7; D gene: TRBD1; clone size: -; CDR3 DNA: TGTGCCAGCAGCTTATTCGGACAGGGGCCCTACGAGCAGTACTTC; CDR3 protein: CASSLFGQGPYEQYF
V gene: TRBV5-1; J gene: TRBJ2-3; D gene: TRBD1; clone size: -; CDR3 DNA: TGCGCCAGCAGCTCGGGACAGCGCACAGATACGCAGTATTTT; CDR3 protein: CASSSGQRTDTQYF
V gene: TRBV5-1; J gene: TRBJ2-1; D gene: TRBD2; clone size: -; CDR3 DNA: TGCGCCGCGCCCCAGCGGGAAGCCTACAATGAGCAGTTCTTC; CDR3 protein: CAAPQREAYNEQFF
V gene: TRBV9; J gene: TRBJ1-1; D gene: -; clone size: -; CDR3 DNA: TGTGCCAGCAGCGTAGGTGGAGGGCTGAACACTGAAGCTTTCTTT; CDR3 protein: CASSVGGGLNTEAFF
V gene: TRBV6-5; J gene: TRBJ1-2; D gene: -; clone size: -; CDR3 DNA: TGTGCCAGCAGTTACTCAGGGGAGGGTCCAGGCTACACCTTC; CDR3 protein: CASSYSGEGPGYTF
V gene: TRBV4-1; J gene: TRBJ2-3; D gene: -; clone size: -; CDR3 DNA: TGCGCCAGCAGCCAGGATTCCGCGGTAGATACGCAGTATTTT; CDR3 protein: CASSQDSAVDTQYF
V gene: TRBV2; J gene: TRBJ2-7; D gene: -; clone size: -; CDR3 DNA: TGTGCCAGCAGTGAAGCGACCCGACGGGCCTACGAGCAGTACTTC; CDR3 protein: CASSEATRRAYEQYF
V gene: TRBV9; J gene: TRBJ1-1; D gene: -; clone size: -; CDR3 DNA: TGTGCCAGCAGCGTCGAAAGTAGACATCCAGCTTTCTTT; CDR3 protein: CASSVESRHPAFF
V gene: TRBV2; J gene: TRBJ1-5; D gene: TRBD1; clone size: -; CDR3 DNA: TGTGCCAGCAGTGAAGAACAGGGGGCTCAGCCCCAGCATTTT; CDR3 protein: CASSEEQGAQPQHF
V gene: TRBV28; J gene: TRBJ1-5; D gene: -; clone size: -; CDR3 DNA: TGTGCCAGCAGTTTAGGGCAGGGGATGATCAAGCCCCAGCATTTT; CDR3 protein: CASSLGQGMIKPQHF
V gene: TRBV30; J gene: TRBJ2-7; D gene: -; clone size: -; CDR3 DNA: TGTGCCTGGAGTGGCGGCGGGTACGAGCAGTACTTC; CDR3 protein: CAWSGGGYEQYF
V gene: TRBV5-4; J gene: TRBJ2-7; D gene: -; clone size: -; CDR3 DNA: TGTGCCAGCAGCTTGGGAAGCCGCCCAGGGACCTACGAGCAGTACTTC; CDR3 protein: CASSLGSRPGTYEQYF
V gene: TRBV7-8; J gene: TRBJ2-2; D gene: TRBD2; clone size: -; CDR3 DNA: TGTGCCAGCAGCCTAGGACTAGCGGGAAACACCGGGGAGCTGTTTTTT; CDR3 protein: CASSLGLAGNTGELFF
V gene: TRBV2; J gene: TRBJ2-5; D gene: -; clone size: -; CDR3 DNA: TGTGCCAGCATGCAGGGCGTACCGATCCGAAAAGAGACCCAGTACTTC; CDR3 protein: CASMQGVPIRKETQYF
V gene: TRBV3-1/TRBV3-2; J gene: TRBJ2-7; D gene: TRBD1; clone size: few; CDR3 DNA: TGTGCCAGCAGCACCGGGACAGGAGGTTTCGAGCAGTACTTC; CDR3 protein: CASSTGTGGFEQYF
V gene: TRBV27; J gene: TRBJ1-4; D gene: -; clone size: few; CDR3 DNA: TGTGCCAGCAGTTTATTTTGGCGGAATGGTCCTGAAAAACTGTTTTTT; CDR3 protein: CASSLFWRNGPEKLFF
V gene: TRBV5-5; J gene: TRBJ2-7; D gene: TRBD1; clone size: once; CDR3 DNA: TGTGCCAGCAGCTTTGACAGGGTGGGGGAGCAGTACTTC; CDR3 protein: CASSFDRVGEQYF
V gene: TRBV2; J gene: TRBJ1-2; D gene: TRBD1; clone size: -; CDR3 DNA: TGTGCCAGCCGGGACAGGATCTATGGCTACACCTTC; CDR3 protein: CASRDRIYGYTF
V gene: TRBV7-2; J gene: TRBJ2-5; D gene: TRBD1; clone size: -; CDR3 DNA: TGTGCCAGCAGCTTAGAGGGGGCGAAGACCCAGTACTTC; CDR3 protein: CASSLEGAKTQYF
V gene: TRBV5-1; J gene: TRBJ1-5; D gene: -; clone size: -; CDR3 DNA: TGCGCCAGCAGCCAGGGGACGGATAGCAATCAGCCCCAGCATTTT; CDR3 protein: CASSQGTDSNQPQHF
V gene: TRBV10-2; J gene: TRBJ2-7; D gene: -; clone size: -; CDR3 DNA: TGCGCCAGCAGTGAGTCCTTCGAAGTCGGACAGAGACGATACGAGCAGTACTTC; CDR3 protein: CASSESFEVGQRRYEQYF
V gene: TRBV11-3; J gene: TRBJ1-4; D gene: -; clone size: -; CDR3 DNA: TGTGCCAGCAGCGCCAGGCAGGGATCCTACGAAAAACTGTTTTTT; CDR3 protein: CASSARQGSYEKLFF
V gene: TRBV6-5; J gene: TRBJ1-6; D gene: -; clone size: -; CDR3 DNA: TGTGCCAGCAGTTACTCGGCCAGGGAAACCTCACCCCTCCACTTT; CDR3 protein: CASSYSARETSPLHF
V gene: TRBV6-1; J gene: TRBJ1-5; D gene: -; clone size: few; CDR3 DNA: TGTGCCAGCAGTGCCCAAAGAGGGGATCCAGGGGTGGTAAATCAGCCCCAGCATTTT; CDR3 protein: CASSAQRGDPGVVNQPQHF
V gene: TRBV5-1; J gene: TRBJ1-1; D gene: -; clone size: -; CDR3 DNA: TGCGCCAGCAGCCCAAGCCTCGGGCCAGGGGACGGAACTGAAGCTTTCTTT; CDR3 protein: CASSPSLGPGDGTEAFF
V gene: TRBV5-6; J gene: TRBJ2-7; D gene: -; clone size: -; CDR3 DNA: TGTGCCAGCAGCTTGGGAAGTCCAGGCCTAACCTACGAGCAGTACTTC; CDR3 protein: CASSLGSPGLTYEQYF
V gene: TRBV28; J gene: TRBJ2-6; D gene: TRBD2; clone size: -; CDR3 DNA: TGTGCCAGCAGTTTGGCGGGAGGGAGGACTGGGGCCAACGTCCTGACTTTC; CDR3 protein: CASSLAGGRTGANVLTF
V gene: TRBV6-5; J gene: TRBJ2-5; D gene: TRBD1; clone size: -; CDR3 DNA: TGTGCCAGCAGGCCCAAGACAGGGTTGGAGACCCAGTACTTC; CDR3 protein: CASRPKTGLETQYF
V gene: TRBV3-1/TRBV3-2; J gene: TRBJ1-2; D gene: -; clone size: -; CDR3 DNA: TGTGCCAGCAGCCAAGATATCTCCAGACTTGGCTACACCTTC; CDR3 protein: CASSQDISRLGYTF